These 8 T cell receptor beta chains share one sample of origin, sequenced in a study of T-cell reconstitution after alpha-beta-depleted transplantation in children. Using unique molecular identifiers, the investigators prepared the TCRbeta library. One entry per CDR3 protein results from TCRdb running MiXCR on the PCR reads. Among almost 250,000 distinct CDR3 sequences listed, around 25% were seen once. Specimen: PBMCs, collected before TCRalphabeta/CD19-depleted stem cell transplant. These receptors all stem from a girl aged 2-9 years with Fanconi anemia, due to receive a stem cell transplant.

Ten or more counts support this clonotype. This chain links TRBV12-3 or TRBV12-4 with TRBJ2-7, with D possibly TRBD1 on 6 matching bases. CDR3 length equals 14 residues. Trimming cost V 3 bases and J 5 bases, with 14 bases left between them. CDR3 sequence: CASSFRGLGNEQYF. The CDR3 bases are TGTGCCAGCAGTTTCAGGGGATTGGGGAACGAGCAGTACTTC.

Here the CDR3 DNA reads TGTGCCAGCAGTTACTCAGTAGGGGTTGGTACGCAGTATTTT. Amino acid sequence: CASSYSVGVGTQYF. The chain couples TRBV6-5 to TRBJ2-3; the D gene is possibly TRBD1 (5 bases). This CDR3 has 14 residues. The ends were cut back, 0 bases at V and 8 bases at J, with 12 bases in the middle. Germline V lookup: CDR1 MNHEY, CDR2 SVGAGI.

Note on this clonotype: A much larger clone lies one base from this, so it may be a read error. This CDR3 is missing its conserved last phenylalanine or tryptophan, likely due to a read error. The chain uses TRBV25-1 and TRBJ1-2; D not resolved. This CDR3 comprises 14 residues. V gave up 3 bases and J gave up 4 bases, with 12 bases separating them. Germline CDR1 is MGHDK and CDR2 is SYGVNS. In nucleotides, the CDR3 is TGTGCCAGCAGTGACAGCCCCGCTGGCTATGGCTACACCTAC. It encodes CASSDSPAGYGYTY.

This clonotype came up many times. This sequence joins TRBV27 and TRBJ1-2, with 7 bases that match TRBD1. Per germline, CDR1 MNHEY and CDR2 SMNVEV (reference sequence). This CDR3 comprises 15 residues. Trimming cost V 4 bases and J 2 bases; bases outside gene matches: 7. CDR3 DNA: TGTGCCAGCAGTTCGGTCCAGGGGGGGAACTATGGCTACACCTTC. Its protein is CASSSVQGGNYGYTF.

The chain couples TRBV28 to TRBJ1-2, with 7 bases fitting TRBD1. This CDR3 spans 14 amino acids. V gave up 6 bases and J gave up 4 bases; unmatched junction bases: 8. Germline V gene sequence: CDR1 MDHEN, CDR2 SYDVKM. CDR3: CASSSGGTGYGYTF. DNA of the CDR3: TGTGCCAGCAGCTCAGGGGGGACTGGCTATGGCTACACCTTC.

This clonotype was counted at least ten times. This chain joins TRBV29-1 and TRBJ2-2; D ambiguous. Deletions cut 7 bases from V and 5 bases from J, with 11 bases between. The CDR3 has 12 amino acids. Germline CDR1 reads SQVTM; CDR2 reads ANQGSEA. The CDR3 here is CSALVGTGELFF. CDR3 in DNA: TGCAGCGCCCTAGTTGGAACCGGGGAGCTGTTTTTT.

The rearrangement uses TRBV15 and TRBJ2-7, with no clear D. Germline assignment: CDR1 LNHNV and CDR2 YYDKDF (reference sequence). The ends were cut back, 0 bases at V and 7 bases at J, with 13 bases in the middle. The CDR3 runs 14 residues. CDR3 amino acids: CATSRDVGPAEQYF. CDR3 DNA sequence: TGTGCCACCAGCAGAGATGTTGGACCCGCTGAGCAGTACTTC.

This clonotype has at least ten counts. The rearrangement links TRBV20-1 to TRBJ1-6; 8 bases fit TRBD1. With 0 bases clipped from V and 5 bases from J, the junction kept 6 bases outside the gene matches. The V gene's germline CDR1 is DFQATT and CDR2 SNEGSKA (reference sequence). This CDR3 has 16 amino acids. The CDR3 is CSARDGSTGDNSPLHF. Here the CDR3 DNA reads TGCAGTGCTAGAGATGGCTCGACAGGGGATAATTCACCCCTCCACTTT.